Below are 3 T cell receptor beta chains sequenced from a single sample in a study of TET2 disruption in CD19-targeted CAR T cells. Profiled with immunoSEQ multiplex PCR; TCRdb holds only in-frame clones, not every one. The sample holds about 25,000 clones. For these receptors, no antigen is known. The sample's treatment: autologous CTL019 cells: CD19 CAR with 4-1BB and CD3 zeta domains. The starting material was CD8- CAR+ T cells sorted from cultured blood T cells, obtained for CD19 CAR T cell therapy. This sample's subset: CD8-negative CAR-positive T cells from the infusion product. The receptors originated from a man aged 70-80 years with chronic lymphocytic leukemia.

Points on this clone: The read ends 3 residues before the CDR3 terminus; that terminus is restored from the germline J gene. V usage is TRBV10-3 and J usage is TRBJ2-4; TRBD1 matches at 7 bases. The CDR3 runs to 13 residues. Germline values: CDR1 ENHRY, CDR2 SYGVKD. CDR3 loop: CAISEMTGSGQYF. Incomplete CDR3 DNA: TGTGCCATCAGTGAGATGACAGGGTCGGGT.

As concerns this clone: The CDR3 end is not reached by the read, which stops 3 residues before it; the germline J gene fills it in. The V gene is TRBV18, the J gene TRBJ2-6; TRBD1 agrees at 12 bases. V was clipped by 4 bases and J by 2 bases; unmatched bases: 3. The CDR3 has 17 amino acids. Germline V gives CDR1 KGHSH, CDR2 LQKENI. CDR3 DNA, as far as it was read: TGTGCCAGCTCACGGGGACAGGGGGCGACTGGGGCCAACGTC. Amino acids: CASSRGQGATGANV. The CDR3 in full is CASSRGQGATGANVLTF.

As to this clone: The read ends 3 residues early relative to the CDR3; the germline J gene fills the gap. Other DNA sequences within the sample encode an identical CDR3. The chain has TRBV7-2 and TRBJ1-2; tentative D call: TRBD1 (5 bases). The CDR3 spans 14 residues. Per the germline V gene, CDR1 is SGHTA and CDR2 is FQGNSA. The chain's CDR3 is CASSPGLDTDTYTF. CDR3 DNA (partial): TGTGCCAGCAGCCCGGGACTCGACACAGATACC.